This T cell receptor beta chain came from a study of blood T cell repertoires in COVID-19. As for the study in general: Italy, Spain and the United States were the sources of the convalescent and acute COVID-19 samples. T cells, B-cell-depleted T cells, or PBMCs provided the cDNA or gDNA that served as material.

The protocol was immunoSEQ multiplex PCR, while the TCRdb copy is restricted to in-frame clones and leaves out a portion. In the table there are a few hundred thousand clones, roughly 89% of which are singletons. The Seattle site enrolled patients during active infection and followed them longitudinally. V lost 5 bases and J lost 4, with 6 bases in between. CDR3 size: 12 residues. Germline assignment: CDR1 LNHDA and CDR2 SQIVND (reference sequence). The TCR sequence derives from a woman aged 25 to 39 with COVID-19, enrolled during active disease. What was sequenced was peripheral blood. The rearrangement joins TRBV19 to TRBJ1-3; D gene unclear. The CDR3 DNA is TGTGCCAGTAGTGGGCCCGGAAACACCATATATTTT. The encoded protein is CASSGPGNTIYF.